A single sample is the source of the 5 T cell receptor beta chains below, sequenced in a study of molecular identifiers for immune sequencing clone quantification. TCRdb itself ran the PCR reads through MiXCR, one entry per CDR3 protein. The sample lists 400,000 to 600,000 distinct CDR3 sequences; around 23% were seen once. The material sequenced was naive CD8+ T cells from blood, with Jurkat cell RNA spiked in. Subset in this sample: FACS-sorted CD8+CD4-CCR7+CD45RA+ naive T cells. Every receptor here comes from a human donor in good health. Some libraries in this study had Jurkat cell RNA spiked in.

This clonotype has a count of ten or more. V and J are TRBV5-1 and TRBJ2-7; 9 bases map to TRBD1. This CDR3 contains 16 residues. V lost 4 bases, J lost 2 bases, and 10 bases stayed unmatched. Germline V gene lookup returns CDR1 SGHRS and CDR2 YFSETQ. The CDR3 loop is CASSTETGGFPYEQYF. The CDR3 nucleotides read TGCGCCAGCAGCACCGAAACAGGGGGCTTTCCCTACGAGCAGTACTTC. The full variable domain, with the rest looked up from reference TRBV5-1 and TRBJ2-7, is KAGVTQTPRYLIKTRGQQVTLSCSPISGHRSVSWYQQTPGQGLQFLFEYFSETQRNKGNFPGRFSGRQFSNSRSEMNVSTLELGDSALYLCASSTETGGFPYEQYFGPGTRLTVT.

Of note for this clonotype: A read error is possible here, since a much larger clone lies one base away. No DNA is shown, since the ends of the CDR3 on it are uncertain; the CDR3 is the one TCRdb lists. The chain's CDR3 is CASSFGQGNEASF. The J gene is TRBJ1-1, the V gene TRBV7-9; the table's D gene call, TRBD1, was not cross checked with the DNA. Germline-derived CDR1 and CDR2 are SEHNR and FQNEAQ (reference sequence). The CDR3 has 13 residues if both end residues are counted.

The genes are TRBV11-2 and TRBJ2-3; 12 bases line up with TRBD2. The J segment lost 5 bases and the V segment lost 6 bases, leaving 9 bases of the junction unmatched. CDR3 length equals 16 residues. Germline CDR1 reads SGHAT; CDR2 reads FQNNGV. The CDR3 sequence: CASSPYPTSGRDTQYF. CDR3 bases: TGTGCCAGCAGTCCGTATCCGACTAGCGGGAGAGATACGCAGTATTTT.

Points on this clonotype: At one of its ends the junction is not consistent with the germline gene, which may arise from a read error. The V call is TRBV6-6, the J call TRBJ2-3, with D perhaps TRBD2 (6 bases). The CDR3 is made up of 15 amino acids. CDR1 and CDR2 (germline): MNHNY, SVGAGI (reference sequence). This CDR3 reads CASSLGVWTTDSQYF. The DNA of the CDR3 is TGTGCCAGCAGTTTGGGGGTGTGGACTACAGATTCGCAGTATTTT.

This clonotype was observed many times. The junction departs from germline at one end; a sequencing error may be responsible. This chain uses TRBV30 with TRBJ2-2; no definite D call. Germline V gene sequence: CDR1 GTSNPN, CDR2 SVGIG (reference sequence). The CDR3 totals 14 residues. The CDR3 region is CARSNGAGTGELFF. The CDR3 DNA sequence: TGTGCCAGGAGTAATGGAGCTGGGACCGGGGAGCTGTTTTTT.